This T cell receptor beta chain was found in a study of blood T cell repertoires in COVID-19. About the research overall: T cells, B-cell-depleted T cells, or PBMCs supplied cDNA or gDNA.

Libraries were prepared by immunoSEQ multiplex PCR; TCRdb keeps only in-frame clonotypes and omits some of them. This sample has around 470,000 clones, with approximately 89% found just once. This CDR3 comprises 15 residues. The junction had 14 bases not matched to a gene; V was cut back by 11 bases and J by 5 bases. CDR1 is LGHNT, CDR2 FRNRAP, per germline. The sequencing input was peripheral blood. This TCR derives from a man between 18 and 29 years old with COVID-19, enrolled during active disease. The V gene is TRBV12-5, the J gene TRBJ1-5, with TRBD1 matching 8 bases. CDR3 nucleotides: TGTGCTGGACCGGGACAGGTGTCGAACTATCAGCCCCAGCATTTT. Translating gives CAGPGQVSNYQPQHF.